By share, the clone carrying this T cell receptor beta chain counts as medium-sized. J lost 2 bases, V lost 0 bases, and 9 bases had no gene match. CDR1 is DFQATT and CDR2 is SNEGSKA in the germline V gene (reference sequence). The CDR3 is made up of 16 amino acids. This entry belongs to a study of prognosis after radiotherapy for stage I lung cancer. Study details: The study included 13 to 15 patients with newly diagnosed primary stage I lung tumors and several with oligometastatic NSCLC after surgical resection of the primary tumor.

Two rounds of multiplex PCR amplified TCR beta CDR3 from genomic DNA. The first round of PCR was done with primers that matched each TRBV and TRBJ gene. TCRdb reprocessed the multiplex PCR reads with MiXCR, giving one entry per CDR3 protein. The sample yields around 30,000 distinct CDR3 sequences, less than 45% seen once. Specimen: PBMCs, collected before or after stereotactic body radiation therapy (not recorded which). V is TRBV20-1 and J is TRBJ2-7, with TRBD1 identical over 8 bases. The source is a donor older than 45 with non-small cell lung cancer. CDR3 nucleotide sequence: TGCAGTGCTAGAGAGCCGGACAGGGCGTTCCCCTACGAGCAGTACTTC. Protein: CSAREPDRAFPYEQYF.